A selection of T cell receptor beta chains follows, all from one sample in a study of CD8+CD57+ T cells in acquired aplastic anemia. Each CDR3 protein gets one entry after TCRdb re-called the reads with MiXCR. The sample consists of some 150,000 distinct CDR3 sequences, 41% of them appearing once. The sample was sorted CD4+, CD8+, or CD8+CD57+ T cells (not recorded which) from PBMCs. The receptors originated from a human donor in good health, serving as a control. The CDR3 runs from the conserved cysteine through the conserved F or W. Fields, in order: D gene, J gene, CDR3 length, V gene, clone size, CDR3 protein, CDR3 DNA. D genes are given only for firm matches. Clone size appears in some rows only: once, few, many, or a class for an expanded clone.

D gene: TRBD1
J gene: TRBJ1-5
CDR3 length: 16
V gene: TRBV6-1
clone size: many
CDR3 protein: CASSRAGTGTNQPQHF
CDR3 DNA: TGTGCCAGCAGTCGAGCCGGGACAGGGACCAATCAGCCCCAGCATTTT

D gene: -
J gene: TRBJ1-4
CDR3 length: 13
V gene: TRBV15
clone size: many
CDR3 protein: CATSRDRNEKLFF
CDR3 DNA: TGTGCCACCAGCAGAGACAGAAATGAAAAACTGTTTTTT

D gene: TRBD1
J gene: TRBJ1-6
CDR3 length: 13
V gene: TRBV20-1
clone size: -
CDR3 protein: CSAWGQSNSPLHF
CDR3 DNA: TGCAGTGCTTGGGGACAGAGTAATTCACCCCTCCACTTT

D gene: -
J gene: TRBJ1-2
CDR3 length: 14
V gene: TRBV6-6
clone size: many
CDR3 protein: CASSYIAGVGGYTF
CDR3 DNA: TGTGCCAGCAGTTACATCGCGGGGGTGGGTGGCTACACCTTC

D gene: TRBD2
J gene: TRBJ2-5
CDR3 length: 15
V gene: TRBV20-1
clone size: -
CDR3 protein: CSASQPSGGQETQYF
CDR3 DNA: TGCAGTGCTAGTCAGCCTAGCGGGGGACAAGAGACCCAGTACTTC

D gene: TRBD1
J gene: TRBJ2-5
CDR3 length: 13
V gene: TRBV2
clone size: many
CDR3 protein: CASWYRGTETQYF
CDR3 DNA: TGTGCCAGTTGGTACAGGGGCACAGAGACCCAGTACTTC

D gene: -
J gene: TRBJ1-5
CDR3 length: 13
V gene: TRBV5-6
clone size: few
CDR3 protein: CASSWGHNQPQHF
CDR3 DNA: TGTGCCAGCAGCTGGGGACACAATCAGCCCCAGCATTTT

D gene: TRBD1
J gene: TRBJ2-1
CDR3 length: 15
V gene: TRBV7-9
clone size: many
CDR3 protein: CASSPKGTGLHEQFF
CDR3 DNA: TGTGCCAGCAGCCCGAAGGGGACAGGGCTTCATGAGCAGTTCTTC

D gene: -
J gene: TRBJ1-3
CDR3 length: 15
V gene: TRBV6-1
clone size: many
CDR3 protein: CASSEAKGARDTIYF
CDR3 DNA: TGTGCCAGCAGTGAAGCAAAGGGCGCTCGGGACACCATATATTTT

D gene: -
J gene: TRBJ1-2
CDR3 length: 15
V gene: TRBV19
clone size: many
CDR3 protein: CASSIEHTDNYGYTF
CDR3 DNA: TGTGCCAGTAGTATAGAACACACGGATAACTATGGCTACACCTTC

D gene: -
J gene: TRBJ1-2
CDR3 length: 12
V gene: TRBV2
clone size: once
CDR3 protein: CASSAGERGYTF
CDR3 DNA: TGTGCCAGCTCTGCAGGGGAGCGTGGCTACACCTTC

D gene: -
J gene: TRBJ2-5
CDR3 length: 16
V gene: TRBV4-2
clone size: few
CDR3 protein: CASSQVGRGISETQYF
CDR3 DNA: TGTGCCAGCAGCCAGGTTGGGCGGGGTATATCGGAGACCCAGTACTTC

D gene: -
J gene: TRBJ1-1
CDR3 length: 12
V gene: TRBV10-2
clone size: -
CDR3 protein: CASSELGTEAFF
CDR3 DNA: TGCGCCAGCAGTGAGTTGGGGACTGAAGCTTTCTTT

D gene: TRBD2
J gene: TRBJ2-2
CDR3 length: 17
V gene: TRBV18
clone size: -
CDR3 protein: CASSLPLAGGRTGELFF
CDR3 DNA: TGTGCCAGCTCACTCCCTCTAGCGGGGGGCAGAACCGGGGAGCTGTTTTTT

D gene: -
J gene: TRBJ2-1
CDR3 length: 12
V gene: TRBV7-3
clone size: -
CDR3 protein: CASSFSGNEQFF
CDR3 DNA: TGTGCCAGCAGCTTTAGCGGCAATGAGCAGTTCTTC

D gene: -
J gene: TRBJ1-2
CDR3 length: 14
V gene: TRBV25-1
clone size: -
CDR3 protein: CASSEPGPGYGYTF
CDR3 DNA: TGTGCCAGCAGTGAACCAGGGCCCGGCTATGGCTACACCTTC

D gene: -
J gene: TRBJ1-2
CDR3 length: 12
V gene: TRBV20-1
clone size: many
CDR3 protein: CSASEGIYGYTF
CDR3 DNA: TGCAGTGCTAGTGAGGGGATCTATGGCTACACCTTC